The clone carrying this TCR beta chain turned up a few times. The sample comes from a study of read filtering for tumor transcriptome and immune sequencing. From about 0.4 ug of RNA, a library with molecular barcoded alpha/delta and beta/gamma adaptors was made. TCRdb re-called the reads with MiXCR, one entry per CDR3 protein. The table lists fewer than 35,000 distinct CDR3 sequences, around 18% of them singletons, with roughly 17% in the top ten. Bone marrow was sampled from every patient at the time of active disease. Trimming took off 2 bases at V and 1 base at J, with 10 bases between the two ends. There are 15 residues in the CDR3. Germline lookup yields CDR1 SGHTA and CDR2 FQGNSA.

This clonotype was sampled from a donor at least 40 years old with multiple myeloma. Sequenced sample: a population of CD138-negative cells sorted from bone marrow. The gene calls are TRBV7-2 and TRBJ2-3, with D unclear. CDR3 sequence (DNA): TGTGCCAGCAGCTTATATACCTTGGGCACAGATACGCAGTATTTT. This gives the protein CASSLYTLGTDTQYF.